The clone carrying this T cell receptor (beta chain) appeared a few times. This sample stems from a study of cytomegalovirus exposure and HLA in healthy donors. PCR involved 60 Vbeta and 13 Jbeta primers. TCRdb keeps only in-frame clones here, not all; method: immunoSEQ multiplex PCR. The sample has 210,000 or so clones; 75% to 90% are singletons. This CDR3 spans 18 amino acids. The junction had 15 bases not matched to a gene; V was cut back by 2 bases and J by 4 bases. Germline-derived CDR1 and CDR2 are SNHLY and FYNNEI. Sequencing was performed on PBMCs. The TCR comes from a man aged 25-40 years in good health and CMV-seronegative. The genes are TRBV2 and TRBJ1-2, with 8 bases aligning to TRBD1. The CDR3 sequence: CASSESLRGRTGTYGYTF. CDR3 DNA: TGTGCCAGCAGTGAAAGCCTGAGAGGGAGGACAGGGACCTATGGCTACACCTTC.